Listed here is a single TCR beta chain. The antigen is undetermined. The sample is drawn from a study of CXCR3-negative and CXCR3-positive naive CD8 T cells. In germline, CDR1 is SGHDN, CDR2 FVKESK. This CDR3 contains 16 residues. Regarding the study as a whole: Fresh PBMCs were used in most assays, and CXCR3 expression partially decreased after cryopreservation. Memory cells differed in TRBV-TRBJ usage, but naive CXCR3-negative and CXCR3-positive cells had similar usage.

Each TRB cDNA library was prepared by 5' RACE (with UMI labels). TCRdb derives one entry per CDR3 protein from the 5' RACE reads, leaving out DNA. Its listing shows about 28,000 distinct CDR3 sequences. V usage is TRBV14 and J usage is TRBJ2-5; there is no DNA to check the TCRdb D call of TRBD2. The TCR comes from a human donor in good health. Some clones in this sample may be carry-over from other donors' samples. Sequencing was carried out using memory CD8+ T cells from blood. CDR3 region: CASSPGLAGTQETQYF.